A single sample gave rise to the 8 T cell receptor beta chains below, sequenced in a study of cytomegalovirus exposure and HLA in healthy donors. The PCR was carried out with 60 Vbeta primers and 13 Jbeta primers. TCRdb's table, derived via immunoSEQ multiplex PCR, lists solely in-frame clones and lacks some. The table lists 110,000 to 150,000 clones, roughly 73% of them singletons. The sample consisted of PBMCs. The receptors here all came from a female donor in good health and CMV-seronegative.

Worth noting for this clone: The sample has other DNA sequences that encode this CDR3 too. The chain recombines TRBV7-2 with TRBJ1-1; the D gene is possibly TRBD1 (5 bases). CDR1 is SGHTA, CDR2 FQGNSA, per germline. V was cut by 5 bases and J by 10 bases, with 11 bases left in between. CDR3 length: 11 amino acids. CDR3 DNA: TGTGCCAGCAGCATCGGAGGGGTAGCTTTCTTT. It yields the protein CASSIGGVAFF. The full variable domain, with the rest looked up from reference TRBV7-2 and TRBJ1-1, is GAGVSQSPSNKVTEKGKDVELRCDPISGHTALYWYRQSLGQGLEFLIYFQGNSAPDKSGLPSDRFSAERTGGSVSTLTIQRTQQEDSAVYLCASSIGGVAFFGQGTRLTVV.

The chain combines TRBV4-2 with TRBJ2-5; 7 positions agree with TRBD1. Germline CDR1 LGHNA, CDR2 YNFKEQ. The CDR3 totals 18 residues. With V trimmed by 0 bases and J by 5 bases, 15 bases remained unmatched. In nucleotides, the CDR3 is TGTGCCAGCAGCCAAGATGAAGGACGAGGCAGGGGGTGGGAGACCCAGTACTTC. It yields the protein CASSQDEGRGRGWETQYF.

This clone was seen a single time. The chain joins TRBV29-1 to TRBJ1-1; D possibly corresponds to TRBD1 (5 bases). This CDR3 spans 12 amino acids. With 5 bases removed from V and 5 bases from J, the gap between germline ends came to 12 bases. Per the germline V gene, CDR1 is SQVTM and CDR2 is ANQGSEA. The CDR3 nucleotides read TGCAGCGTTTCAGACGGGGGAACTGAAGCTTTCTTT. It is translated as CSVSDGGTEAFF.

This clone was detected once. The CDR3 coding sequence is TGTGCCAGCAGCCAGACGGGACAGGGGTACGAGCAGTACTTC. This sequence encodes CASSQTGQGYEQYF. J is TRBJ2-7 and V is TRBV14; TRBD1 matches at 10 bases. The ends lost 3 bases at V and 4 bases at J; junction bases unmatched: 3. CDR1 is SGHDN and CDR2 is FVKESK in the germline V gene. The CDR3 runs to 14 residues.

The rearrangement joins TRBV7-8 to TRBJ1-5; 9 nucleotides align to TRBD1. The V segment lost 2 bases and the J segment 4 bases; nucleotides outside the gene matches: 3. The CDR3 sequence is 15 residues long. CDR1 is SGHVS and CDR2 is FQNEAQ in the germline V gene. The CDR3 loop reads CASSLSGTGNQPQHF. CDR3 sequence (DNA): TGTGCCAGCAGCTTATCCGGGACAGGGAATCAGCCCCAGCATTTT.

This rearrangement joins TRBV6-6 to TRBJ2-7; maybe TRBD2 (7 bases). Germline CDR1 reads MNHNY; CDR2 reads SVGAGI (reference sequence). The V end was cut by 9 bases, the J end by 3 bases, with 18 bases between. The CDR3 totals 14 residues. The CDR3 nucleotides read TGTGCCAGTCAAACGGGGGGCATAAGCTACGAGCAGTACTTC. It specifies CASQTGGISYEQYF.

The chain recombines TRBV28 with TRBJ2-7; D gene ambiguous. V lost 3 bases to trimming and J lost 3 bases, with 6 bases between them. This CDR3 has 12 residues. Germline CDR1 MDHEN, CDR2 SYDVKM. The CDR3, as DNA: TGTGCCAGCAGTTTTGAGTTCTACGAGCAGTACTTC. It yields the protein CASSFEFYEQYF. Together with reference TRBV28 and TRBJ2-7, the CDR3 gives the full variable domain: DVKVTQSSRYLVKRTGEKVFLECVQDMDHENMFWYRQDPGLGLRLIYFSYDVKMKEKGDIPEGYSVSREKKERFSLILESASTNQTSMYLCASSFEFYEQYFGPGTRLTVT.

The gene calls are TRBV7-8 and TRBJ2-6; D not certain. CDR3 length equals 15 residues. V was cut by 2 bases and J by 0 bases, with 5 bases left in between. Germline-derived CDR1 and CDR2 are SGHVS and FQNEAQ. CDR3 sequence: CASSLWASGANVLTF. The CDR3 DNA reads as TGTGCCAGCAGCTTATGGGCCTCTGGGGCCAACGTCCTGACTTTC.